Shown below are 14 T cell receptor beta chains from a single sample sequenced in a study of blood T cell repertoires in COVID-19. Sequencing was performed with immunoSEQ multiplex PCR; in TCRdb, only in-frame clones are kept and a portion is missing. Among 300,000 to 400,000 clones listed, approximately 82% were seen once. Input material: peripheral blood. All receptors derive from a man in his thirties or forties with active or convalescent COVID-19.

The chain combines TRBV19 with TRBJ1-1; 7 bases align to TRBD1. The CDR3 covers 16 residues. J gave up 1 base and V 2 bases, and 7 bases lay outside the gene matches. The germline gives CDR1 LNHDA, CDR2 SQIVND (reference sequence). CDR3 coding DNA: TGTGCCAGTAGTATAAGGTGGACAGGAACGAACACTGAAGCTTTCTTT. Its protein is CASSIRWTGTNTEAFF.

This chain uses TRBV6-5 with TRBJ2-1, with D possibly TRBD2 on 7 matching bases. This CDR3 is built from 15 residues. Germline V CDR1 and CDR2: MNHEY, SVGAGI. The V end was cut by 7 bases, the J end by 7 bases, with 20 bases between. The CDR3 loop reads CASTEGRGAKNEQFF. DNA of the CDR3: TGTGCCAGCACCGAAGGTCGGGGGGCCAAGAATGAGCAGTTCTTC.

V is TRBV18 and J is TRBJ2-7; TRBD2 is a possible D gene (5 bases). Germline CDR1 KGHSH, CDR2 LQKENI. Trimming removed 1 base from V and 5 bases from J, with 12 bases in between. The CDR3 totals 14 residues. The CDR3 here is CASSPLREGNEQYF. The DNA of the CDR3 is TGTGCCAGCTCACCACTTCGGGAAGGGAACGAGCAGTACTTC.

The J gene is TRBJ1-5, the V gene TRBV7-2; perhaps TRBD1 as D (6 bases). This CDR3 region has 16 residues. The germline gives CDR1 SGHTA, CDR2 FQGNSA. V was shortened by 1 base and J by 5 bases, with 15 bases between the two germline ends. CDR3 DNA sequence: TGTGCCAGCAGCTTAGACTGGACAGTTCTGGATCAGCCCCAGCATTTT. Translated: CASSLDWTVLDQPQHF.

In this sample, this clone turned up once. The V call is TRBV2, the J call TRBJ2-7, with D perhaps TRBD1 (6 bases). The V end was cut by 6 bases, the J end by 0 bases, with 12 bases between. Germline lookup yields CDR1 SNHLY and CDR2 FYNNEI. This CDR3 contains 14 residues. Here the CDR3 reads CASRRTASSYEQYF. CDR3 coding DNA: TGTGCCAGCAGGAGGACAGCGAGCTCCTACGAGCAGTACTTC.

The CDR3 is CAWNRGTTGELFF. In nucleotides, the CDR3 is TGTGCCTGGAACCGGGGGACGACCGGGGAGCTGTTTTTT. The gene calls are TRBV30 and TRBJ2-2, with D possibly matching TRBD2 (6 bases). Germline loops: CDR1 GTSNPN, CDR2 SVGIG (reference sequence). The CDR3 is 13 residues long. The V gene lost 4 bases and the J gene lost 5 bases, with 11 bases spanning the gap.

The V call is TRBV6-5, the J call TRBJ1-1; TRBD1 aligns across 10 bases. The CDR3 is 15 amino acids. Germline lookup yields CDR1 MNHEY and CDR2 SVGAGI. V shed 0 bases, J shed 6 bases, and the junction held 4 bases outside the gene matches. CDR3 sequence reads: CASSYSGGQGAEAFF. The CDR3 bases are TGTGCCAGCAGTTACTCTGGCGGACAGGGGGCTGAAGCTTTCTTT.

The CDR3: CASRLGSEQYF. CDR3 DNA: TGTGCCAGCAGGCTAGGGAGCGAGCAGTACTTC. The chain is built from TRBV27 and TRBJ2-7, with D possibly being TRBD2 (5 bases). CDR3 length equals 11 residues. The V end was cut by 6 bases, the J end by 6 bases, with 9 bases between. CDR1 MNHEY and CDR2 SMNVEV come from the germline V gene (reference sequence).

The chain links TRBV7-9 to TRBJ1-6; D not certain. The CDR3 is 15 amino acids. Germline CDR1 is SEHNR and CDR2 is FQNEAQ (reference sequence). Deletions cut 4 bases from V and 8 bases from J, with 15 bases between. CDR3 residues: CASSSPAGEDSPLHF. The DNA for the CDR3 is TGTGCCAGCAGCTCCCCTGCCGGGGAGGATTCACCCCTCCACTTT. The variable domain in full, completed from reference TRBV7-9 and TRBJ1-6, reads DTGVSQNPRHKITKRGQNVTFRCDPISEHNRLYWYRQTLGQGPEFLTYFQNEAQLEKSRLLSDRFSAERPKGSFSTLEIQRTEQGDSAMYLCASSSPAGEDSPLHFGNGTRLTVT.

This CDR3 reads CALRGLNSGNTIYF. The CDR3, as DNA: TGTGCCCTCCGCGGTCTAAACTCTGGAAACACCATATATTTT. This chain links TRBV30 with TRBJ1-3, with unresolved D. The ends were cut back, 8 bases at V and 0 bases at J, with 14 bases in the middle. Germline V gene data show CDR1 as GTSNPN and CDR2 as SVGIG (reference sequence). The CDR3 sequence is 14 residues long.

The chain is built from TRBV9 and TRBJ1-3; maybe TRBD1 (5 bases). CDR3 length: 15 amino acids. Germline V lookup: CDR1 SGDLS, CDR2 YYNGEE. Trimming pared 4 bases from V and 1 base from J, leaving 12 bases between. The CDR3 sequence is CASSRQSRSGNTIYF. The CDR3, as DNA: TGTGCCAGCAGCCGACAGTCAAGATCTGGAAACACCATATATTTT.

This clone appeared many times. The chain uses TRBV30 and TRBJ2-5; 9 nucleotides agree with TRBD2. Germline V gene lookup returns CDR1 GTSNPN and CDR2 SVGIG (reference sequence). The CDR3 is made up of 14 amino acids. J lost 7 bases, V lost 2 bases, and 8 bases had no gene match. The DNA of the CDR3 is TGTGCCTGGAGTCCAACTAGCGGGTCCGGGACCCAGTACTTC. The encoded protein is CAWSPTSGSGTQYF.

V is TRBV19 and J is TRBJ2-1; D gene ambiguous. The V gene's germline CDR1 is LNHDA and CDR2 SQIVND (reference sequence). The CDR3 has 12 residues. V lost 10 bases to trimming and J lost 4 bases, with 11 bases between them. The CDR3: CATRPGYNEQFF. The CDR3 nucleotides are TGTGCCACCCGACCGGGTTACAATGAGCAGTTCTTC.

J is TRBJ1-1 and V is TRBV25-1; 8 nucleotides line up with TRBD1. The CDR3 has 16 amino acids. With 4 bases clipped from V and 6 bases from J, the junction kept 13 bases outside the gene matches. CDR1 and CDR2 (germline): MGHDK, SYGVNS. DNA of the CDR3: TGTGCCAGCAGTGGCCCTTTTGGACAGGGCAGGGCTGAAGCTTTCTTT. As protein: CASSGPFGQGRAEAFF.